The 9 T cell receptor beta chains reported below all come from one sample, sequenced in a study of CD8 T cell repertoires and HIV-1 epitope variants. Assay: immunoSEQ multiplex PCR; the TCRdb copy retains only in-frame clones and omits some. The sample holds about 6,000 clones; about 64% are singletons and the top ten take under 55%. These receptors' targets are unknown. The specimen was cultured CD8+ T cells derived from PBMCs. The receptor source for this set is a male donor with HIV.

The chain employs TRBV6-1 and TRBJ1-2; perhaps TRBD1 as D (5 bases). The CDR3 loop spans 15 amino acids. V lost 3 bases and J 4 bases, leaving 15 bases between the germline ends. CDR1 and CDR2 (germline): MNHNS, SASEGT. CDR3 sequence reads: CASSDPKGTIYGYTF. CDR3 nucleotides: TGTGCCAGCAGTGATCCGAAGGGGACGATCTATGGCTACACCTTC.

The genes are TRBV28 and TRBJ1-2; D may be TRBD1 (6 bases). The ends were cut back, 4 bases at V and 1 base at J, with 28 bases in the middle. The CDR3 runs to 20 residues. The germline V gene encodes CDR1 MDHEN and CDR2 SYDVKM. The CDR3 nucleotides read TGTGCCAGCAGTTCCACCCGCCCTGAGAAACCGGACAGCCATAACTATGGCTACACCTTC. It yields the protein CASSSTRPEKPDSHNYGYTF.

CDR3 loop: CASSQTGVNEQYF. In nucleotides, the CDR3 is TGTGCCAGCAGCCAAACAGGGGTCAACGAGCAGTACTTC. V and J are TRBV4-2 and TRBJ2-7; 7 positions agree with TRBD1. V dropped 2 bases and J dropped 5; count of bases not matched to a gene: 3. The length of the CDR3 is 13 residues. CDR1 is LGHNA and CDR2 is YNFKEQ in the germline V gene.

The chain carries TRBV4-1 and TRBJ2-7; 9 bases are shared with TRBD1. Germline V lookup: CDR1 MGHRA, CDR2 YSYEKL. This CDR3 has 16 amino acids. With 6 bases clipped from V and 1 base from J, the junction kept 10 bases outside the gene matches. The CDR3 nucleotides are TGCGCCAGCAGGTCGGGGCCGGGACAGGGTTCCTACGAGCAGTACTTC. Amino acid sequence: CASRSGPGQGSYEQYF.

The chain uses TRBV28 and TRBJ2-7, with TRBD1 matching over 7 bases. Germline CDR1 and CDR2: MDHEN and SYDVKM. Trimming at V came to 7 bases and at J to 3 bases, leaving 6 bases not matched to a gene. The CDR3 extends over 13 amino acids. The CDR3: CASTKGDSYEQYF. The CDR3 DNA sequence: TGTGCCAGCACAAAAGGGGACAGCTACGAGCAGTACTTC.

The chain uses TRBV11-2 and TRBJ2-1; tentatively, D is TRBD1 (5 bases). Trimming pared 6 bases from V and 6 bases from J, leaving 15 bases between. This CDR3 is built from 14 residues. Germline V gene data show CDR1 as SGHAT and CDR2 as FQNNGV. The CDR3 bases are TGTGCCAGCAGTTTCCAGGACAACACCAATGAGCAGTTCTTC. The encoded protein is CASSFQDNTNEQFF.

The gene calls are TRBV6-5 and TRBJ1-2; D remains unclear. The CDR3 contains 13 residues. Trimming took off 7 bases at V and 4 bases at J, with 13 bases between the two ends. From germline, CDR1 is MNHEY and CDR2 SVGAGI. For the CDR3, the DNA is TGTGCCAGCAAACTTGGGCATTTCTATGGCTACACCTTC. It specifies CASKLGHFYGYTF.

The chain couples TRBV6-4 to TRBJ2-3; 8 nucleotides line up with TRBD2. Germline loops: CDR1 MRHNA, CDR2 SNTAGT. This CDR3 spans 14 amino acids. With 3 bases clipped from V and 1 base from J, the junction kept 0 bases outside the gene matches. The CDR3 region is CASSEAGGTDTQYF. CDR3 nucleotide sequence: TGTGCCAGCAGTGAAGCGGGGGGCACAGATACGCAGTATTTT.

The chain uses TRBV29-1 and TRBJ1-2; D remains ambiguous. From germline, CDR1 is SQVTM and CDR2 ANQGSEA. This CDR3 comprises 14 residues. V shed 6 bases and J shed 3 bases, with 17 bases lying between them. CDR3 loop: CSVDSPLGYYGYTF. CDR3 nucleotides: TGCAGCGTGGATTCCCCACTGGGCTACTATGGCTACACCTTC.